Each of the 2 T cell receptor beta chains below was sequenced from the same sample in a study of glioma-infiltrating T cells after dendritic cell vaccination (dated by TCRdb to about 2016). Libraries came from the immunoSEQ multiplex PCR assay. TCRdb took this table from immuneACCESS and kept in-frame rearrangements with V and J called. Such tables lack part of the clones; where checked against another copy, unresolved V genes explain under half of the gap, and the rest is unexplained. This sample is represented by 35,000 to 40,000 clones; around four fifths of them were singletons. The ten largest clones represent about 7.8% of the sample. Sample: blood, taken before dendritic cell vaccination. All receptors come from a human donor with glioblastoma.

The rearrangement links TRBV11-3 to TRBJ2-7; D is possibly TRBD2 (6 bases). Deletions cut 6 bases from V and 2 bases from J, with 20 bases between. The germline V gene encodes CDR1 SGHNT and CDR2 YENEEA. CDR3 size: 16 residues. CDR3 protein: CASSPPGGSKAYEQYF. CDR3 DNA sequence: TGTGCCAGCAGTCCGCCCGGAGGGTCCAAAGCCTACGAGCAGTACTTC.

The chain has TRBV5-1 and TRBJ2-2, with TRBD2 identical over 10 bases. This CDR3 has 17 amino acids. V gave up 2 bases and J gave up 2 bases; unmatched junction bases: 6. The V gene's germline CDR1 is SGHRS and CDR2 YFSETQ. CDR3 amino acids: CASSFFASGGNTGELFF. The CDR3, as DNA: TGCGCCAGCAGCTTTTTTGCTAGCGGGGGAAACACCGGGGAGCTGTTTTTT.